The sample holds a few counts of the clone carrying this T cell receptor (beta chain). Its specificity is not known. V trimming: 1 base; J trimming: 4 bases; junction bases outside the gene matches: 5. Germline lookup yields CDR1 LGHNA and CDR2 YNFKEQ. The CDR3 totals 16 residues. Unique molecular identifiers were built into the TCRbeta library. MiXCR, applied by TCRdb to the PCR reads, yields one record per CDR3 protein. The sample carries around 500,000 distinct CDR3 sequences, 20% to 25% recorded once. The record originates from a study of T-cell reconstitution after alpha-beta-depleted transplantation in children. The study, taken as a whole, reports: It was newly produced T cells that mostly accounted for T-cell counts and diversity one year after transplant. TCRbeta diversity was high at day 60 in some patients (a result of surviving recipient T cells and thymic progenitors).

This chain joins TRBV4-2 and TRBJ2-2; 8 bases match TRBD1. This TCR was recovered from a boy younger than two who had a stem cell transplant for acute myeloid leukemia, so the T cells may come from the graft donor. The source was PBMCs, mostly from graft donor cells, collected 360 days after TCRalphabeta/CD19-depleted stem cell transplant. The CDR3 DNA reads TGTGCCAGCAGCCAAGCACGACAGGGGCCCACCGGGGAGCTGTTTTTT. It translates to CASSQARQGPTGELFF.